Listed here is a single T cell receptor beta chain. Its specificity is not known. Libraries were prepared by immunoSEQ multiplex PCR; TCRdb keeps only in-frame clonotypes and omits some of them. The sample yields hundreds of thousands of clones, 70% seen once. This specimen belongs to a study of cytotoxic CD8 clonotypes in ibrutinib-treated CLL. Study context: The patients, under 13 relapsed/refractory and approximately 14 treatment-naive, included about 18 who were IGHV unmutated. Across samples, productive templates numbered over 200,000 and productive rearrangements reached over 90,000 on average.

Findings of the study overall: Sustained-remission patients were sampled at one set of times and progressing patients at different ones. Under treatment, the uncommon public clonotypes either contracted or remained stable.

Material: PBMCs, obtained after 24 months of ibrutinib treatment. The TCR sequence derives from a human donor with chronic lymphocytic leukemia.

Here the CDR3 DNA reads TGTGCCAGCAGCCAAGGGGCAGCTTCGTACTTC. It codes for CASSQGAASYF. The chain recombines TRBV14 with TRBJ2-7; unclear D gene. V was clipped by 1 base and J by 12 bases, with 10 bases between them. This CDR3 is built from 11 residues. Germline V gives CDR1 SGHDN, CDR2 FVKESK.